One and the same sample provided the 26 T cell receptor beta chains below, sequenced in a study of cytomegalovirus exposure and HLA in healthy donors. Primers: 60 Vbeta forward and 13 Jbeta reverse. Assay used: immunoSEQ multiplex PCR; TCRdb lists only in-frame clones, some missing. Here the sample spans nearly 110,000 clones, 70% to 80% being singletons. Source material: PBMCs. These receptors came from a female donor in good health and CMV-seronegative.

This chain links TRBV15 with TRBJ2-5; the D gene is possibly TRBD1 (5 bases). The CDR3 has 15 amino acids. V gave up 0 bases and J gave up 5 bases, with 13 bases separating them. The germline V gene has CDR1 LNHNV and CDR2 YYDKDF (reference sequence). CDR3 sequence (DNA): TGTGCCACCAGCAGAGAACCTCAGGGCAGGGAGACCCAGTACTTC. As protein: CATSREPQGRETQYF.

This clone was counted between two and nine times. The CDR3 loop is CASSLTGAYEQYF. CDR3 nucleotide sequence: TGTGCCAGCAGCTTAACAGGGGCCTACGAGCAGTACTTC. This chain joins TRBV7-9 and TRBJ2-7, with 7 positions matching TRBD1. The CDR3 spans 13 residues. With V trimmed by 2 bases and J by 2 bases, 0 bases remained unmatched. Germline V gives CDR1 SEHNR, CDR2 FQNEAQ (reference sequence). Full variable domain (rest looked up from reference TRBV7-9 and TRBJ2-7): DTGVSQNPRHKITKRGQNVTFRCDPISEHNRLYWYRQTLGQGPEFLTYFQNEAQLEKSRLLSDRFSAERPKGSFSTLEIQRTEQGDSAMYLCASSLTGAYEQYFGPGTRLTVT.

The chain combines TRBV27 with TRBJ2-3; no reliable D call. Trimming took 7 bases from V and 0 from J, leaving 17 bases between them. There are 16 residues in the CDR3. Germline CDR1 and CDR2: MNHEY and SMNVEV (reference sequence). In DNA, the CDR3 is TGTGCCAGCACTTCCCGGAGATCTAATAGCACAGATACGCAGTATTTT. It yields the protein CASTSRRSNSTDTQYF.

The rearrangement uses TRBV5-1 and TRBJ2-5; D might be TRBD1 (7 bases). The length of the CDR3 is 15 residues. V lost 4 bases, J lost 3 bases, and 16 bases lay in between. The germline V gene encodes CDR1 SGHRS and CDR2 YFSETQ. The DNA of the CDR3 is TGCGCCAGCAGCGGGTCACAGGGGACTGAAGAGACCCAGTACTTC. Translation gives CASSGSQGTEETQYF.

This rearrangement joins TRBV5-1 to TRBJ2-2; 11 positions match TRBD1. There are 17 residues in the CDR3. The ends lost 4 bases at V and 1 base at J; junction bases unmatched: 6. The germline V gene encodes CDR1 SGHRS and CDR2 YFSETQ. This chain's CDR3 is CASSPGQGALNTGELFF. The CDR3 DNA sequence: TGCGCCAGCAGCCCCGGACAGGGGGCGCTGAACACCGGGGAGCTGTTTTTT. The entire variable domain, with the rest obtained from reference TRBV5-1 and TRBJ2-2, is as follows: KAGVTQTPRYLIKTRGQQVTLSCSPISGHRSVSWYQQTPGQGLQFLFEYFSETQRNKGNFPGRFSGRQFSNSRSEMNVSTLELGDSALYLCASSPGQGALNTGELFFGEGSRLTVL.

The chain is built from TRBV5-1 and TRBJ2-3; 9 nucleotides align to TRBD1. The CDR3 totals 16 residues. The germline V gene has CDR1 SGHRS and CDR2 YFSETQ. V was pared by 0 bases and J by 0 bases, with 2 bases of the junction left unmatched. DNA for the CDR3: TGCGCCAGCAGCTTGGGGGACAGGGTTAGCACAGATACGCAGTATTTT. It translates to CASSLGDRVSTDTQYF.

The rearrangement joins TRBV29-1 to TRBJ2-1, with 9 bases lining up with TRBD1. Germline CDR1 and CDR2: SQVTM and ANQGSEA. V lost 0 bases and J lost 8; bases outside the gene matches: 2. The CDR3 is 13 residues long. CDR3 amino acids: CSVEDRQGDEQFF. The CDR3 DNA reads as TGCAGCGTTGAAGACCGACAGGGGGATGAGCAGTTCTTC.

This clone was counted a few times. V gene TRBV6-6 combines with J gene TRBJ1-5; D uncertain. V was cut by 5 bases and J by 6 bases, with 11 bases left in between. The length of the CDR3 is 13 residues. Germline values: CDR1 MNHNY, CDR2 SVGAGI (reference sequence). The CDR3 protein is CASSPTLVQPQHF. In DNA, the CDR3 is TGTGCCAGCAGTCCTACGTTGGTTCAGCCCCAGCATTTT.

This chain uses TRBV5-1 with TRBJ2-5; 7 bases are shared with TRBD2. The CDR3 has 17 residues. The ends lost 5 bases at V and 5 bases at J; junction bases unmatched: 18. Germline lookup yields CDR1 SGHRS and CDR2 YFSETQ. The DNA for the CDR3 is TGCGCCAGCAGAGAGGGCAGAACTAGCGTTCCCCACGAGACCCAGTACTTC. Translated, it gives CASREGRTSVPHETQYF.

The rearrangement uses TRBV5-1 and TRBJ2-1; 12 bases are a match to TRBD2. The CDR3 has 16 residues. V was pared by 2 bases and J by 5 bases, with 5 bases of the junction left unmatched. Germline CDR1 is SGHRS and CDR2 is YFSETQ. The CDR3 DNA follows: TGCGCCAGCAGCTTTTCACTAGCGGGAGGTGACAATGAGCAGTTCTTC. This encodes CASSFSLAGGDNEQFF. Variable domain in full (rest from reference TRBV5-1 and TRBJ2-1): KAGVTQTPRYLIKTRGQQVTLSCSPISGHRSVSWYQQTPGQGLQFLFEYFSETQRNKGNFPGRFSGRQFSNSRSEMNVSTLELGDSALYLCASSFSLAGGDNEQFFGPGTRLTVL.

This clone was observed a single time. The gene calls are TRBV2 and TRBJ1-2, with D possibly TRBD1 on 5 matching bases. Looked up from germline, CDR1 is SNHLY and CDR2 is FYNNEI. V was shortened by 5 bases and J by 4 bases, with 20 bases between the two germline ends. This CDR3 contains 16 residues. CDR3 region: CASSSSGNNVVYGYTF. Written as DNA, the CDR3 is TGTGCCAGCAGTTCGTCAGGGAATAATGTAGTCTATGGCTACACCTTC.

This clone was observed once. This chain joins TRBV7-3 and TRBJ2-7; maybe TRBD2 (6 bases). Looked up from germline, CDR1 is SGHTA and CDR2 is FQGTGA. The germline V and J ends were trimmed by 5 bases and 3 bases, with 17 bases remaining between them. This CDR3 is 15 amino acids long. The CDR3 reads CASSKTRDGGYEQYF. DNA for the CDR3: TGTGCCAGCAGCAAGACCCGGGACGGGGGCTACGAGCAGTACTTC.

The V gene is TRBV6-1, the J gene TRBJ2-7, with D possibly being TRBD2 (5 bases). The CDR3 extends over 13 amino acids. With 3 bases removed from V and 4 bases from J, the gap between germline ends came to 10 bases. Germline V gives CDR1 MNHNS, CDR2 SASEGT. The CDR3 region is CASSEGVTYEQYF. The CDR3 nucleotides read TGTGCCAGCAGTGAGGGAGTAACTTACGAGCAGTACTTC.

This rearrangement joins TRBV6-4 to TRBJ1-2; D remains ambiguous. The V end was cut by 3 bases, the J end by 8 bases, with 10 bases between. CDR1 and CDR2 (germline): MRHNA, SNTAGT. CDR3 size: 12 residues. The CDR3 sequence is CASSDYGEGYTF. DNA of the CDR3: TGTGCCAGCAGTGATTACGGTGAAGGCTACACCTTC.

This clone was counted a few times. V usage is TRBV19 and J usage is TRBJ2-5, with D possibly TRBD2 on 6 matching bases. V was cut by 5 bases and J by 3 bases, with 10 bases left in between. Germline V gene sequence: CDR1 LNHDA, CDR2 SQIVND (reference sequence). The CDR3 extends over 13 amino acids. This CDR3 reads CASSRREEETQYF. CDR3 coding DNA: TGTGCCAGTAGTCGTAGGGAGGAAGAGACCCAGTACTTC.

This chain uses TRBV30 with TRBJ2-1, with TRBD2 as a possible D gene (5 bases). Germline CDR1 GTSNPN, CDR2 SVGIG (reference sequence). The CDR3 extends over 11 amino acids. Trimming shortened V by 6 bases and J by 4 bases, and 7 bases separated the two germline ends. CDR3 protein: CACSGYNEQFF. The CDR3 DNA is TGTGCCTGCTCGGGGTACAATGAGCAGTTCTTC. Combining the CDR3 with reference TRBV30 and TRBJ2-1 gives the whole variable domain SQTIHQWPATLVQPVGSPLSLECTVEGTSNPNLYWYRQAAGRGLQLLFYSVGIGQISSEVPQNLSASRPQDRQFILSSKKLLLSDSGFYLCACSGYNEQFFGPGTRLTVL.

The chain has TRBV19 and TRBJ2-1, with D possibly being TRBD1 (6 bases). Germline loops: CDR1 LNHDA, CDR2 SQIVND (reference sequence). Between the trimmed V and J ends, which lost 0 bases and 4 bases, there was a span of 10 bases. CDR3 length equals 15 residues. The CDR3 coding sequence is TGTGCCAGTAGTATAGAGGGACAAGTATACAATGAGCAGTTCTTC. This translates into CASSIEGQVYNEQFF.

This clone was seen a handful of times. The genes are TRBV6-1 and TRBJ1-1; TRBD1 matches 10 bases. The CDR3 is 15 amino acids. Germline V gives CDR1 MNHNS, CDR2 SASEGT. After removal of 3 bases from V and 1 base from J, the junction contained 2 bases not matched to a gene. The CDR3 sequence: CASSERTGGNTEAFF. CDR3 nucleotides: TGTGCCAGCAGTGAGAGGACAGGGGGGAACACTGAAGCTTTCTTT.

The rearrangement uses TRBV19 and TRBJ1-2; 8 bases align to TRBD1. CDR1 LNHDA and CDR2 SQIVND come from the germline V gene (reference sequence). The CDR3 contains 13 residues. V dropped 5 bases and J dropped 5; count of bases not matched to a gene: 4. As DNA, the CDR3 is TGTGCCAGTAGTCCGTGGACAGGGTATGGCTACACCTTC. Its protein product is CASSPWTGYGYTF.

This chain uses TRBV28 with TRBJ1-3; tentative D call: TRBD1 (5 bases). V lost 5 bases and J lost 0, with 26 bases in between. The CDR3 covers 20 residues. Germline-derived CDR1 and CDR2 are MDHEN and SYDVKM. In nucleotides, the CDR3 is TGTGCCAGCAGTCTGGAGGCCCTTAGAGGGACTCAATACTCTGGAAACACCATATATTTT. It is translated as CASSLEALRGTQYSGNTIYF.

This chain links TRBV5-1 with TRBJ2-2; TRBD1 is a possible D gene (5 bases). Germline V lookup: CDR1 SGHRS, CDR2 YFSETQ. V lost 5 bases, J lost 3 bases, and 11 bases lay in between. CDR3 length: 14 amino acids. CDR3 residues: CASSSGLDTGELFF. CDR3 bases: TGCGCCAGCAGTTCAGGGCTAGACACCGGGGAGCTGTTTTTT.

The V call is TRBV6-1, the J call TRBJ1-5; D possibly corresponds to TRBD1 (5 bases). V was pared by 9 bases and J by 3 bases, with 18 bases between. The CDR3 is made up of 15 amino acids. The germline gives CDR1 MNHNS, CDR2 SASEGT. Written as DNA, the CDR3 is TGTGCCAGGACGCATCCGGGGGGACCCAATCAGCCCCAGCATTTT. The encoded protein is CARTHPGGPNQPQHF.

The gene calls are TRBV6-4 and TRBJ2-3, with 9 positions matching TRBD2. CDR1 and CDR2 from the germline V gene are MRHNA and SNTAGT. V trimming: 10 bases; J trimming: 2 bases; junction bases outside the gene matches: 7. This CDR3 has 14 amino acids. CDR3: CATARTSVTDTQYF. In nucleotides, the CDR3 is TGTGCCACCGCGAGGACTAGCGTCACAGATACGCAGTATTTT.

The V call is TRBV12-5, the J call TRBJ2-7; 8 nucleotides line up with TRBD2. V dropped 1 base and J dropped 7; count of bases not matched to a gene: 0. The CDR3 extends over 12 amino acids. CDR1 LGHNT and CDR2 FRNRAP come from the germline V gene. CDR3 loop: CASGLGLAEQYF. The CDR3 nucleotides are TGTGCTAGTGGTTTGGGACTAGCGGAGCAGTACTTC.

The V and J genes are TRBV10-3 and TRBJ2-1; D unclear. Per germline, CDR1 ENHRY and CDR2 SYGVKD. The V gene lost 0 bases and the J gene lost 1 base, with 4 bases spanning the gap. This CDR3 spans 14 amino acids. The CDR3 reads CAISESTSYNEQFF. The CDR3 bases are TGTGCCATCAGTGAGTCAACTTCCTACAATGAGCAGTTCTTC.

V is TRBV7-3 and J is TRBJ2-3; TRBD2 matches at 8 bases. After removal of 1 base from V and 4 bases from J, the junction contained 13 bases not matched to a gene. The CDR3 extends over 18 amino acids. The V gene's germline CDR1 is SGHTA and CDR2 FQGTGA. CDR3 residues: CASSLIPSGLIGADTQYF. Written as DNA, the CDR3 is TGTGCCAGCAGCTTAATACCTAGCGGGCTTATCGGAGCAGATACGCAGTATTTT. Looking up the rest from reference TRBV7-3 and TRBJ2-3 gives the full variable domain: GAGVSQTPSNKVTEKGKYVELRCDPISGHTALYWYRQSLGQGPEFLIYFQGTGAADDSGLPNDRFFAVRPEGSVSTLKIQRTERGDSAVYLCASSLIPSGLIGADTQYFGPGTRLTVL.